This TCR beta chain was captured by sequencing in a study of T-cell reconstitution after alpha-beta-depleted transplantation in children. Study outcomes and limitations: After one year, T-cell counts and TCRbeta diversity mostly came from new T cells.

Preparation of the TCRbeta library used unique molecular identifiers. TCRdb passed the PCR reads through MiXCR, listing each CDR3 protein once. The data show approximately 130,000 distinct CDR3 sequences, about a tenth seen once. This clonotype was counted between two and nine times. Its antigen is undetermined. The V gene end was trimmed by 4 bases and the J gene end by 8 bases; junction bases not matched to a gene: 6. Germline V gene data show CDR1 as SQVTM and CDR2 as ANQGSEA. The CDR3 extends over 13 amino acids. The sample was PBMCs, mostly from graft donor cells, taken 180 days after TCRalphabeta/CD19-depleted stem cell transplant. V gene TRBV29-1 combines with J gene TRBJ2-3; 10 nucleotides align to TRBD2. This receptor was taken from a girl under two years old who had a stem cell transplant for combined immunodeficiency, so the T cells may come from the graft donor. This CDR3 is CSVVTSGEGTQYF. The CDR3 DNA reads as TGCAGCGTTGTTACTAGCGGGGAGGGTACGCAGTATTTT.